Below, 20 T cell receptor beta chains from the same sample are listed, as sequenced in a study of blood T cell repertoires in COVID-19. Data came from immunoSEQ multiplex PCR; TCRdb stores just in-frame clones and leaves some out. The sample records about 190,000 clones, about nine tenths being singletons. Material: peripheral blood. The receptors shown here come from a man in his 70s with active or convalescent COVID-19.

This chain connects TRBV4-3 to TRBJ2-1, with 7 positions matching TRBD1. The CDR3 consists of 19 residues. Germline CDR1 is LGHNA and CDR2 is YSLEER. After removal of 0 bases from V and 9 bases from J, the junction contained 20 bases not matched to a gene. CDR3 DNA sequence: TGCGCCAGCAGCCAAGATCACAGGGGTCTTACCCCGTTTGGTCGTGAGCAGTTCTTC. It encodes CASSQDHRGLTPFGREQFF.

The chain employs TRBV6-2 or TRBV6-3 and TRBJ1-5, with D possibly TRBD1 on 6 matching bases. This CDR3 is built from 17 residues. Trimming took off 2 bases at V and 0 bases at J, with 14 bases between the two ends. CDR1 MNHEY and CDR2 SVGEGT come from the germline V gene. The CDR3 loop reads CASSYPRRGYSNQPQHF. The CDR3 nucleotides are TGTGCCAGCAGTTACCCCCGCAGGGGTTATAGCAATCAGCCCCAGCATTTT.

This sequence joins TRBV15 and TRBJ1-1, with a tentative D call TRBD1 (6 bases). Germline CDR1 LNHNV, CDR2 YYDKDF (reference sequence). The CDR3 has 12 residues. V dropped 5 bases and J dropped 10 bases, with 14 bases sitting between them. The DNA for the CDR3 is TGTGCCACCAGCGGGTCAACAGGGACAGCTTTCTTT. Translated, it gives CATSGSTGTAFF.

The chain uses TRBV29-1 and TRBJ2-3; D uncertain. The CDR3 length is 14 residues. Germline V gene sequence: CDR1 SQVTM, CDR2 ANQGSEA. V was shortened by 7 bases and J by 4 bases, with 18 bases between the two germline ends. The CDR3 nucleotides read TGCAGCGCCGGAGAGGTCCTCCGGGCAGATACGCAGTATTTT. Its translation: CSAGEVLRADTQYF.

This chain links TRBV27 with TRBJ2-1; TRBD2 agrees at 12 bases. Germline CDR1 is MNHEY and CDR2 is SMNVEV (reference sequence). The CDR3 contains 16 residues. Unmatched junction bases numbered 12, after V lost 6 bases and J lost 9 bases. The CDR3 nucleotides are TGTGCCAGCAGGGACTCTAGCGGGGGGGCTTTTACTGAGCAGTTCTTC. This codes for CASRDSSGGAFTEQFF.

J is TRBJ2-4 and V is TRBV6-5; 7 positions match TRBD2. With 7 bases clipped from V and 8 bases from J, the junction kept 11 bases outside the gene matches. The CDR3 has 14 amino acids. Germline lookup yields CDR1 MNHEY and CDR2 SVGAGI. CDR3 loop: CASTPGGLWDIQYF. The CDR3 coding sequence is TGTGCCAGCACTCCGGGAGGTCTGTGGGACATTCAGTACTTC.

In this sample, this clone turned up a few times. This rearrangement joins TRBV2 to TRBJ1-4, with a weak D call TRBD1 (5 bases). Trimming cost V 6 bases and J 7 bases, with 18 bases left between them. This CDR3 region has 15 residues. CDR1 SNHLY and CDR2 FYNNEI come from the germline V gene. The CDR3 sequence is CASSPGRDRGEKLFF. The CDR3 DNA sequence: TGTGCCAGCAGCCCCGGTCGAGACAGAGGTGAAAAACTGTTTTTT. The whole variable domain, filled in from reference TRBV2 and TRBJ1-4, reads EPEVTQTPSHQVTQMGQEVILRCVPISNHLYFYWYRQILGQKVEFLVSFYNNEISEKSEIFDDQFSVERPDGSNFTLKIRSTKLEDSAMYFCASSPGRDRGEKLFFGSGTQLSVL.

This chain connects TRBV24-1 to TRBJ2-3; D call uncertain. Trimming shortened V by 7 bases and J by 0 bases, and 7 bases separated the two germline ends. The germline V gene encodes CDR1 KGHDR and CDR2 SFDVKD. The CDR3 is 13 amino acids. CDR3 in DNA: TGTGCCACCAGCAAGACTAGCACAGATACGCAGTATTTT. Amino acid sequence: CATSKTSTDTQYF.

The V and J genes are TRBV4-1 and TRBJ2-5; D is unresolved. This CDR3 comprises 14 residues. With 3 bases removed from V and 5 bases from J, the gap between germline ends came to 13 bases. Germline V lookup: CDR1 MGHRA, CDR2 YSYEKL. CDR3 loop: CASSHPQPRETQYF. Written as DNA, the CDR3 is TGCGCCAGCAGCCATCCTCAACCTCGGGAGACCCAGTACTTC.

This clone was seen more than once but under ten times. The chain employs TRBV7-2 and TRBJ2-5; D is perhaps TRBD1 (6 bases). CDR1 is SGHTA and CDR2 is FQGNSA in the germline V gene. V was cut by 5 bases and J by 0 bases, with 19 bases left in between. The CDR3 runs 17 residues. CDR3 region: CASSPWDINKYQETQYF. The CDR3 nucleotides read TGTGCCAGCAGCCCTTGGGACATTAATAAGTACCAAGAGACCCAGTACTTC. The variable domain in full, with the rest retrieved from reference TRBV7-2 and TRBJ2-5, is GAGVSQSPSNKVTEKGKDVELRCDPISGHTALYWYRQSLGQGLEFLIYFQGNSAPDKSGLPSDRFSAERTGGSVSTLTIQRTQQEDSAVYLCASSPWDINKYQETQYFGPGTRLLVL.

The chain carries TRBV19 and TRBJ2-1; 9 bases fit TRBD2. The germline gives CDR1 LNHDA, CDR2 SQIVND (reference sequence). V lost 8 bases, J lost 4 bases, and 3 bases stayed unmatched. The CDR3 length is 13 residues. The CDR3 reads CASGLAPYNEQFF. The CDR3 nucleotides read TGTGCCAGTGGACTAGCGCCATACAATGAGCAGTTCTTC.

The chain's CDR3 is CASRGTGGLEQYF. The CDR3 bases are TGTGCCAGCAGGGGGACAGGGGGCCTCGAGCAGTACTTC. The chain couples TRBV6-5 to TRBJ2-7; TRBD1 aligns across 12 bases. CDR1 MNHEY and CDR2 SVGAGI come from the germline V gene. The CDR3 spans 13 residues. With 6 bases clipped from V and 6 bases from J, the junction kept 3 bases outside the gene matches.

The V gene is TRBV2, the J gene TRBJ2-1; TRBD1 agrees at 10 bases. Germline CDR1 SNHLY, CDR2 FYNNEI. This CDR3 is built from 14 residues. J lost 7 bases, V lost 4 bases, and 4 bases had no gene match. The CDR3 coding sequence is TGTGCCAGCAGTGGGTTGGACAGGGGGAATGAGCAGTTCTTC. Translation: CASSGLDRGNEQFF.

This chain connects TRBV4-1 to TRBJ2-7; TRBD2 aligns across 8 bases. Trimming at V came to 0 bases and at J to 4 bases, leaving 8 bases not matched to a gene. The CDR3 totals 16 residues. Germline V lookup: CDR1 MGHRA, CDR2 YSYEKL. CDR3 loop: CASSQDPGLAQYEQYF. In DNA, the CDR3 is TGCGCCAGCAGCCAAGATCCAGGACTAGCTCAATACGAGCAGTACTTC.

The rearrangement uses TRBV10-1 and TRBJ2-2; a possible D gene is TRBD1 (5 bases). The V end was cut by 7 bases, the J end by 0 bases, with 15 bases between. Germline lookup yields CDR1 WNHNN and CDR2 SYGVQD (reference sequence). CDR3 length equals 16 residues. This CDR3 reads CASTLFRGANTGELFF. DNA of the CDR3: TGCGCCAGCACTTTATTTAGGGGCGCGAACACCGGGGAGCTGTTTTTT.

The V call is TRBV27, the J call TRBJ1-2; possibly TRBD1 for D (6 bases). CDR3 size: 13 residues. Looked up from germline, CDR1 is MNHEY and CDR2 is SMNVEV (reference sequence). V shed 4 bases and J shed 7 bases, with 13 bases lying between them. CDR3 in amino acids: CASSSAGAFGYTF. Here the CDR3 DNA reads TGTGCCAGCAGTTCCGCGGGGGCGTTTGGCTACACCTTC.

The rearrangement uses TRBV27 and TRBJ2-7; 8 nucleotides agree with TRBD2. With V trimmed by 2 bases and J by 5 bases, 2 bases remained unmatched. This CDR3 region has 13 residues. The V gene's germline CDR1 is MNHEY and CDR2 SMNVEV (reference sequence). CDR3: CASSLAGGHEQYF. The CDR3 nucleotides read TGTGCCAGCAGTTTAGCGGGGGGCCACGAGCAGTACTTC.

The chain employs TRBV19 and TRBJ1-2; D is unclear. Per the germline V gene, CDR1 is LNHDA and CDR2 is SQIVND (reference sequence). Trimming removed 7 bases at V and 4 bases at J, with 13 bases between. This CDR3 is built from 13 residues. CDR3 coding DNA: TGTGCCAGTAACCCGAACGGGGTCTATGGCTACACCTTC. It yields the protein CASNPNGVYGYTF.

V gene TRBV7-2 combines with J gene TRBJ2-2; 8 bases align to TRBD2. The CDR3 is 18 amino acids. V was clipped by 1 base and J by 0 bases; unmatched bases: 7. CDR1 is SGHTA and CDR2 is FQGNSA in the germline V gene. The CDR3 region is CASSLVVRGGSNTGELFF. DNA of the CDR3: TGTGCCAGCAGCTTAGTCGTTCGCGGGGGGTCGAACACCGGGGAGCTGTTTTTT.

The sample holds one count of this clone. The chain links TRBV6-2 or TRBV6-3 to TRBJ2-1; 9 bases are a match to TRBD2. J gave up 2 bases and V 5 bases, and 7 bases lay outside the gene matches. Germline CDR1 MNHEY, CDR2 SVGEGT. The CDR3 length is 16 residues. The chain's CDR3 is CASSQTLAGPYNEQFF. The CDR3 DNA reads TGTGCCAGCAGTCAGACACTAGCGGGCCCCTACAATGAGCAGTTCTTC.